The 19 T cell receptor beta chains listed next were all sequenced from one sample in a study of T cells in Graves' hyperthyroidism and ophthalmopathy. From RNA transcripts, TCR beta CDR3 regions were amplified. A first-round RT-PCR of the TCR CDR3 used the HTBI primer set. MiXCR, applied by TCRdb to the multiplex PCR reads, yields one record per CDR3 protein. Of hundreds of thousands of distinct CDR3 sequences listed, 16% are singletons. The sequenced sample consisted of blood. Every receptor here comes from a woman aged 18-29 years with Graves' hyperthyroidism.

This clonotype has only a few counts. The chain has TRBV14 and TRBJ2-3; D not resolved. This CDR3 region has 11 residues. V shed 6 bases and J shed 5 bases, with 6 bases lying between them. Germline lookup yields CDR1 SGHDN and CDR2 FVKESK. The CDR3 region is CASSGGDTQYF. As DNA, the CDR3 is TGTGCCAGCAGTGGCGGAGATACGCAGTATTTT.

This clonotype was counted ten times or more. The rearrangement uses TRBV6-2 or TRBV6-3 and TRBJ1-2, with D uncertain. Germline assignment: CDR1 MNHEY and CDR2 SVGEGT. Trimming left V 2 bases short and J 6 bases short, with 10 bases between. The CDR3 runs 13 residues. In nucleotides, the CDR3 is TGTGCCAGCAGTTACCTTATGAAGGATGGCTACACCTTC. Amino acids: CASSYLMKDGYTF.

This clonotype was seen repeatedly, ten times or more. This chain links TRBV28 with TRBJ1-4; tentatively, D is TRBD1 (6 bases). V dropped 7 bases and J dropped 5 bases, with 11 bases sitting between them. The CDR3 length is 13 residues. Germline V CDR1 and CDR2: MDHEN, SYDVKM. DNA of the CDR3: TGTGCCAGCATTTCAGGGGAGAATGAAAAACTGTTTTTT. Translation: CASISGENEKLFF.

This clonotype was observed at least ten times. The V gene is TRBV15, the J gene TRBJ2-1, with TRBD1 matching over 9 bases. Germline V gene sequence: CDR1 LNHNV, CDR2 YYDKDF (reference sequence). The CDR3 totals 16 residues. Trimming took 3 bases from V and 7 from J; bases not matched to a gene: 10. The CDR3 here is CATSSENRDRVNEQFF. The CDR3 DNA follows: TGTGCCACCAGCAGTGAAAACCGGGACAGGGTTAATGAGCAGTTCTTC. The whole variable domain, remainder taken from reference TRBV15 and TRBJ2-1, is DAMVIQNPRYQVTQFGKPVTLSCSQTLNHNVMYWYQQKSSQAPKLLFHYYDKDFNNEADTPDNFQSRRPNTSFCFLDIRSPGLGDTAMYLCATSSENRDRVNEQFFGPGTRLTVL.

A single count supports this clonotype. This chain links TRBV20-1 with TRBJ2-5; no definite D call. This CDR3 has 13 residues. Looked up from germline, CDR1 is DFQATT and CDR2 is SNEGSKA (reference sequence). With 3 bases removed from V and 0 bases from J, the gap between germline ends came to 8 bases. CDR3 protein: CSARRQNQETQYF. In DNA, the CDR3 is TGCAGTGCTAGGCGGCAGAACCAAGAGACCCAGTACTTC.

This clonotype was detected ten times or more. The chain couples TRBV7-2 to TRBJ2-3; TRBD2 matches at 7 bases. The length of the CDR3 is 17 residues. CDR1 is SGHTA, CDR2 FQGNSA, per germline. V was clipped by 1 base and J by 5 bases; unmatched bases: 12. CDR3 region: CASSLVSLVGGKDTQYF. The CDR3 DNA follows: TGTGCCAGCAGCTTAGTTAGCCTGGTCGGGGGGAAAGATACGCAGTATTTT.

This clonotype was seen only a few times. The chain employs TRBV20-1 and TRBJ2-3, with D maybe TRBD2 (7 bases). CDR3 size: 17 residues. The V end was cut by 6 bases, the J end by 2 bases, with 24 bases between. Per the germline V gene, CDR1 is DFQATT and CDR2 is SNEGSKA (reference sequence). The CDR3 here is CSATPAGGPLITDTQYF. The CDR3 coding sequence is TGCAGTGCAACTCCGGCCGGGGGGCCCCTCATCACAGATACGCAGTATTTT.

This clonotype has a count of ten or more. The chain employs TRBV4-3 and TRBJ1-2; D is undetermined. Germline V CDR1 and CDR2: LGHNA, YSLEER. V was shortened by 1 base and J by 5 bases, with 14 bases between the two germline ends. This CDR3 region has 15 residues. CDR3 DNA sequence: TGCGCCAGCAGCCAAGGGCCGGGCAGTCGATATGGCTACACCTTC. Translating it yields CASSQGPGSRYGYTF.

This clonotype was picked up many times. The genes are TRBV5-1 and TRBJ2-1; 11 nucleotides match TRBD1. The junction had 11 bases not matched to a gene; V was cut back by 7 bases and J by 8 bases. The CDR3 is 15 residues long. Germline V CDR1 and CDR2: SGHRS, YFSETQ. The CDR3 bases are TGCGCCAGCGACAACCGGGACAGGGGGTTATATGAGCAGTTCTTC. It codes for CASDNRDRGLYEQFF.

This clonotype was counted at least ten times. The chain uses TRBV5-5 and TRBJ2-1; D uncertain. Germline V gene data show CDR1 as SGHKS and CDR2 as YYEKEE (reference sequence). The length of the CDR3 is 14 residues. V was cut by 1 base and J by 4 bases, with 9 bases left in between. CDR3 residues: CASSLLGLYNEQFF. DNA for the CDR3: TGTGCCAGCAGCTTGCTAGGTCTTTACAATGAGCAGTTCTTC.

This clonotype occurred many times. The rearrangement links TRBV11-3 to TRBJ1-1; D is ambiguous. This CDR3 contains 17 residues. Germline V gene lookup returns CDR1 SGHNT and CDR2 YENEEA. The germline V and J ends were trimmed by 0 bases and 3 bases, with 17 bases remaining between them. The DNA of the CDR3 is TGTGCCAGCAGCTTAGATGTAAGGAAGCCTAGGGACACTGAAGCTTTCTTT. This codes for CASSLDVRKPRDTEAFF.

The sample holds a few counts of this clonotype. The rearrangement links TRBV27 to TRBJ1-3, with D tentatively TRBD1 (5 bases). This CDR3 has 14 residues. Germline values: CDR1 MNHEY, CDR2 SMNVEV (reference sequence). The V gene lost 7 bases and the J gene lost 3 bases, with 13 bases spanning the gap. CDR3 region: CASILRGVGNTIYF. CDR3 DNA sequence: TGTGCCAGCATCCTTCGGGGGGTTGGAAACACCATATATTTT.

The sample holds a few counts of this clonotype. This chain joins TRBV7-2 and TRBJ2-1, with 9 bases aligning to TRBD2. This CDR3 is built from 16 residues. Losses at the gene ends were 1 base for V and 9 bases for J; bases not matched to a gene: 10. The germline CDR1 and CDR2 sequences are SGHTA and FQGNSA. This CDR3 reads CASSLGSLAGLGEQFF. The CDR3 nucleotides are TGTGCCAGCAGCTTAGGGAGCCTAGCGGGATTGGGTGAGCAGTTCTTC.

Turning to this clonotype: A much larger clone differs by one base, so this may be a read error. The chain links TRBV3-1 to TRBJ2-5, with D maybe TRBD2 (6 bases). Looked up from germline, CDR1 is LGHDT and CDR2 is YNNKEL (reference sequence). Trimming took off 7 bases at V and 2 bases at J, with 14 bases between the two ends. This CDR3 spans 14 amino acids. The CDR3 DNA follows: TGTGCCAGCACCCTGTCAGGGAGGCAAGAGACCCAGTACTTC. Protein: CASTLSGRQETQYF.

This clonotype was counted ten times or more. The V and J genes are TRBV28 and TRBJ1-5; TRBD1 might be the D (6 bases). Germline values: CDR1 MDHEN, CDR2 SYDVKM. The CDR3 loop spans 20 amino acids. Trimming stripped 4 bases from V and 0 bases from J, with 25 bases between. The CDR3 region has the DNA TGTGCCAGCAGTTCTATACAGGGACACCGAGGGTTTAATAGCAATCAGCCCCAGCATTTT. Translated: CASSSIQGHRGFNSNQPQHF.

The table lists this clonotype with a few counts. This CDR3 is CATSAERNTGELFF. In DNA, the CDR3 is TGTGCCACCAGTGCAGAGAGGAACACCGGGGAGCTGTTTTTT. V gene TRBV15 combines with J gene TRBJ2-2; D call uncertain. V was clipped by 6 bases and J by 1 base, with 9 bases between them. The CDR3 covers 14 residues. CDR1 and CDR2 from the germline V gene are LNHNV and YYDKDF (reference sequence).

This clonotype was seen ten or more times. The chain recombines TRBV12-3 or TRBV12-4 with TRBJ1-2; TRBD1 aligns across 8 bases. The CDR3 is 17 amino acids. The J segment lost 0 bases and the V segment lost 2 bases, leaving 8 bases of the junction unmatched. This chain's CDR3 is CASSLYPGGSANYGYTF. The DNA of the CDR3 is TGTGCCAGCAGTTTATACCCAGGGGGCTCAGCTAACTATGGCTACACCTTC.

This clonotype showed up just a few times. The rearrangement links TRBV20-1 to TRBJ1-2, with no clear D. Germline V CDR1 and CDR2: DFQATT, SNEGSKA (reference sequence). V lost 3 bases and J 8 bases, leaving 13 bases between the germline ends. The CDR3 sequence is 12 residues long. The CDR3 is CSAREGLGGYTF. The CDR3 nucleotides are TGCAGTGCTAGGGAAGGGCTTGGGGGCTACACCTTC.

This clonotype was found a few times. The chain joins TRBV19 to TRBJ2-5; the match to TRBD2 covers 8 bases. The V and J ends lost 4 bases and 3 bases, in that order; junction bases with no gene match: 4. This CDR3 comprises 14 residues. The germline V gene encodes CDR1 LNHDA and CDR2 SQIVND (reference sequence). CDR3 sequence: CASSRQAGEETQYF. The CDR3 DNA follows: TGTGCCAGTAGTAGACAAGCGGGGGAAGAGACCCAGTACTTC.